The 8 T cell receptor beta chains presented below share a single source sample, sequenced in a study of shared clonotypes between healthy human individuals. Naive CD8 cells comprised CD45RO-negative, CCR7-positively selected cells, excluding terminally differentiated effector memory CD45RA+ cells. The repertoire was sequenced with immunoSEQ multiplex PCR; TCRdb's copy has only in-frame clones and lacks some. The table records about 680,000 clones, about 90% of them present only once. Material for sequencing was naive CD8+ T cells sorted from blood. The receptors derive from a man in his thirties or forties in good health.

The V and J genes are TRBV7-8 and TRBJ2-1; TRBD1 agrees at 8 bases. Looked up from germline, CDR1 is SGHVS and CDR2 is FQNEAQ. V shed 5 bases and J 10 bases; nucleotides not matched to a gene: 7. This CDR3 has 13 residues. CDR3 amino acids: CASSPRTGPEQFF. Here the CDR3 DNA reads TGTGCCAGCAGCCCTCGGACAGGGCCCGAGCAGTTCTTC.

V and J are TRBV23-1 and TRBJ2-1, with TRBD1 matching over 7 bases. TRBV23-1 is filed as an ORF, its function uncertain. CDR3 length equals 14 residues. V lost 4 bases, J lost 3 bases, and 3 bases stayed unmatched. The CDR3 coding sequence is TGCGCCAGCAGTCTATGGGACAGCTACAATGAGCAGTTCTTC. Translated: CASSLWDSYNEQFF.

This chain joins TRBV7-3 and TRBJ2-5; possible D gene TRBD2, 5 bases. Trimming took off 4 bases at V and 2 bases at J, with 11 bases between the two ends. CDR1 and CDR2 (germline): SGHTA, FQGTGA. The CDR3 is 14 residues long. The CDR3 sequence is CASSSPGEQETQYF. For the CDR3, the DNA is TGTGCCAGCAGCTCCCCCGGGGAACAAGAGACCCAGTACTTC.

The chain links TRBV19 to TRBJ1-1; 10 bases match TRBD1. The J segment lost 5 bases and the V segment lost 3 bases, leaving 3 bases of the junction unmatched. This CDR3 is 14 amino acids long. The V gene's germline CDR1 is LNHDA and CDR2 SQIVND (reference sequence). CDR3 in amino acids: CASSIWDRGTEAFF. In nucleotides, the CDR3 is TGTGCCAGTAGTATCTGGGACAGGGGTACTGAAGCTTTCTTT.

The CDR3 region has the DNA TGTGCCAGTAGCCCGACTAGCGGGGCGAACACCGGGGAGCTGTTTTTT. Translation gives CASSPTSGANTGELFF. The chain couples TRBV19 to TRBJ2-2; the match to TRBD2 covers 11 bases. The CDR3 runs 16 residues. Germline V gene lookup returns CDR1 LNHDA and CDR2 SQIVND (reference sequence). The J segment lost 0 bases and the V segment lost 6 bases, leaving 3 bases of the junction unmatched.

The rearrangement links TRBV27 to TRBJ2-7; a possible D gene is TRBD1 (5 bases). This CDR3 is 13 amino acids long. V was cut by 4 bases and J by 2 bases, with 9 bases left in between. Germline CDR1 and CDR2: MNHEY and SMNVEV (reference sequence). CDR3 protein: CASSYRSTYEQYF. The CDR3 DNA reads TGTGCCAGCAGTTACAGGTCGACCTACGAGCAGTACTTC.

The rearrangement joins TRBV18 to TRBJ1-1; D is perhaps TRBD1 (5 bases). The germline V and J ends were trimmed by 1 base and 6 bases, with 18 bases remaining between them. Germline V CDR1 and CDR2: KGHSH, LQKENI. The CDR3 is 16 amino acids. CDR3 coding DNA: TGTGCCAGCTCACCACTTAACTTTGACAGTCAGTCTGAAGCTTTCTTT. This sequence encodes CASSPLNFDSQSEAFF.

V gene TRBV27 combines with J gene TRBJ2-7, with D tentatively TRBD2 (5 bases). V was cut by 0 bases and J by 1 base, with 10 bases left in between. Per the germline V gene, CDR1 is MNHEY and CDR2 is SMNVEV (reference sequence). The CDR3 length is 15 residues. The CDR3 DNA follows: TGTGCCAGCAGTTTATCGGCGACGGGATCCTACGAGCAGTACTTC. Its protein product is CASSLSATGSYEQYF.